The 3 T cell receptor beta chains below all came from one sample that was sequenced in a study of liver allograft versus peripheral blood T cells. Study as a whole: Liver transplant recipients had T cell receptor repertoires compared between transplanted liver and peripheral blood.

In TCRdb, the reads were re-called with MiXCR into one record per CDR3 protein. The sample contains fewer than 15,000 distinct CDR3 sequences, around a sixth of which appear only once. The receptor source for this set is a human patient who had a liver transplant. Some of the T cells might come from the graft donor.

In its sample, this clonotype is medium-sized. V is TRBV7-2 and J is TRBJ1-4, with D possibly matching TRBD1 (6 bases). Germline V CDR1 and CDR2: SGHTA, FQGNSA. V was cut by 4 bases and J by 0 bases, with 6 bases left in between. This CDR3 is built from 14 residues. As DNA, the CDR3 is TGTGCCAGCAGCTGGACAGCAACTAATGAAAAACTGTTTTTT. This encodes CASSWTATNEKLFF.

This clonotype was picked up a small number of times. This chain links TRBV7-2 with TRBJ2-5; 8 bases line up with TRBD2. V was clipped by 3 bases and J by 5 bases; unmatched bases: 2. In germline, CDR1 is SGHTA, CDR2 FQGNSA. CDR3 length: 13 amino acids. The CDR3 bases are TGTGCCAGCAGCTTCACTAGCGGTGAGACCCAGTACTTC. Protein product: CASSFTSGETQYF.

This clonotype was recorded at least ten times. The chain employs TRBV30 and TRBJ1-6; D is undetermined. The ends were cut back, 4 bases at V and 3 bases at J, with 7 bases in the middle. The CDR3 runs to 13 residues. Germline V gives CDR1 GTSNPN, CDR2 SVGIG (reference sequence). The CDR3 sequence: CAWTPVYNSPLHF. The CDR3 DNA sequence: TGTGCCTGGACTCCGGTCTATAATTCACCCCTCCACTTT.